This T cell receptor (beta chain) derives from a study of identical twins. TCRdb independently ran MiXCR on the 5' RACE reads; one entry per CDR3 protein. The sample includes 700,000 or so distinct CDR3 sequences, less than 25% of them seen just once. Healthy Caucasian donors formed the entire cohort. This same sample was also part of a study on T cells expressing NK-cell markers.

The sequence came from a woman between 18 and 30 years old in good health. Sequenced sample: PBMCs.

The DNA for the CDR3 is TGTGCCAGCAGTTTTCAGGGGACTATCGGCTACACCTTC. Protein product: CASSFQGTIGYTF. The chain couples TRBV12-3 or TRBV12-4 to TRBJ1-2, with D maybe TRBD1 (6 bases). The ends were cut back, 3 bases at V and 8 bases at J, with 13 bases in the middle. The CDR3 sequence is 13 residues long.